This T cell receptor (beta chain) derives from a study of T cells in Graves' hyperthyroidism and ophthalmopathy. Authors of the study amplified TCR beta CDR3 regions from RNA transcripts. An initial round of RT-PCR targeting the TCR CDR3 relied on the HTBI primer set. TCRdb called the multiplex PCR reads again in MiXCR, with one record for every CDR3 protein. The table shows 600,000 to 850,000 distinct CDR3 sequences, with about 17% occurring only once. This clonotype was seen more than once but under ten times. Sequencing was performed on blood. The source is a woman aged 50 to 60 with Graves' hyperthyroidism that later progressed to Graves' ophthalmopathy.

CDR3 coding DNA: TGTGCCAGCAACCGGGGGATCGACAGGGGTAAAGGCACCGGGGAGCTGTTTTTT. Translation: CASNRGIDRGKGTGELFF. This chain connects TRBV6-1 to TRBJ2-2; 8 nucleotides line up with TRBD1. CDR3 size: 18 residues. CDR1 and CDR2 (germline): MNHNS, SASEGT. After removal of 7 bases from V and 4 bases from J, the junction contained 17 bases not matched to a gene.